These 20 T cell receptor beta chains were sequenced from one sample in a study of cytomegalovirus exposure and HLA in healthy donors. The study ran its PCR with 60 Vbeta and 13 Jbeta primers. Libraries were prepared by immunoSEQ multiplex PCR; TCRdb keeps only in-frame clonotypes and omits some of them. The sample has around 160,000 clones; less than 90% are singletons. Input material: PBMCs. The receptors were sampled from a man aged 50 to 60 in good health and CMV-seropositive.

This clone showed up just a few times. The gene calls are TRBV7-9 and TRBJ2-1, with 7 bases fitting TRBD1. The J segment lost 6 bases and the V segment lost 1 base, leaving 6 bases of the junction unmatched. The CDR3 spans 15 residues. Germline CDR1 and CDR2: SEHNR and FQNEAQ (reference sequence). CDR3 DNA sequence: TGTGCCAGCAGCTTAGTAGCGACAGGGCCCAATGAGCAGTTCTTC. Amino acid sequence: CASSLVATGPNEQFF.

The V and J genes are TRBV27 and TRBJ2-7; a weak D match, TRBD2 (6 bases). The CDR3 totals 14 residues. V lost 3 bases and J lost 5, with 14 bases in between. From germline, CDR1 is MNHEY and CDR2 SMNVEV (reference sequence). In DNA form, the CDR3 reads TGTGCCAGCAGTTTGGTCGGGGGTAGGGACGAGCAGTACTTC. Amino acids: CASSLVGGRDEQYF.

V is TRBV27 and J is TRBJ2-7, with 7 bases matching TRBD1. Germline-derived CDR1 and CDR2 are MNHEY and SMNVEV (reference sequence). The CDR3 consists of 13 residues. V trimming: 8 bases; J trimming: 7 bases; junction bases outside the gene matches: 11. CDR3 sequence reads: CASSSTGLGEQYF. The CDR3 nucleotides are TGTGCCAGCTCTTCGACAGGGCTGGGAGAGCAGTACTTC.

The chain recombines TRBV9 with TRBJ1-2; 7 bases are a match to TRBD1. Germline CDR1 and CDR2: SGDLS and YYNGEE. The CDR3 loop spans 15 amino acids. Losses at the gene ends were 4 bases for V and 8 bases for J; bases not matched to a gene: 14. In DNA form, the CDR3 reads TGTGCCAGCAGCCCCCAAAACGACAGGGCGGGGGGCTACACCTTC. As protein: CASSPQNDRAGGYTF.

The CDR3 loop is CASRPGSPDTQYF. The CDR3 region has the DNA TGTGCCAGCAGGCCAGGTTCCCCGGATACGCAGTATTTT. V and J are TRBV5-5 and TRBJ2-3, with unresolved D. The CDR3 sequence is 13 residues long. V lost 5 bases and J lost 6, with 13 bases in between. CDR1 and CDR2 from the germline V gene are SGHKS and YYEKEE (reference sequence).

CDR3 in DNA: TGTGCCAGCAAGCGGGACCACGAGCAGTACTTC. This codes for CASKRDHEQYF. The chain combines TRBV5-4 with TRBJ2-5; 7 bases line up with TRBD2. The J call may be wrong; the DNA end is better matched by TRBJ2-7. CDR1 and CDR2 from the germline V gene are SGHNT and YYREEE (reference sequence). CDR3 size: 11 residues.

The chain has TRBV7-8 and TRBJ2-5; TRBD1 matches at 9 bases. CDR3 length: 19 residues. With 4 bases clipped from V and 4 bases from J, the junction kept 19 bases outside the gene matches. CDR1 SGHVS and CDR2 FQNEAQ come from the germline V gene. The CDR3 spells CASSSRTGATNFRGETQYF. In DNA form, the CDR3 reads TGTGCCAGCAGCTCCAGGACAGGGGCAACAAACTTCCGGGGAGAGACCCAGTACTTC.

The rearrangement uses TRBV5-1 and TRBJ2-5; TRBD2 agrees at 15 bases. The CDR3 extends over 17 amino acids. The ends lost 4 bases at V and 2 bases at J; junction bases unmatched: 6. From germline, CDR1 is SGHRS and CDR2 YFSETQ. In nucleotides, the CDR3 is TGCGCCAGCAGCCCGGGACTAGCGGGAGGATGGCAAGAGACCCAGTACTTC. Translating gives CASSPGLAGGWQETQYF.

The chain carries TRBV27 and TRBJ2-3; TRBD2 matches at 10 bases. The CDR3 sequence is 14 residues long. V lost 5 bases and J lost 2; bases outside the gene matches: 1. Germline-derived CDR1 and CDR2 are MNHEY and SMNVEV (reference sequence). CDR3 residues: CASSTSGVTDTQYF. The CDR3 DNA follows: TGTGCCAGCAGTACTAGCGGGGTCACAGATACGCAGTATTTT.

The chain carries TRBV6-5 and TRBJ1-2; D ambiguous. Germline CDR1 and CDR2: MNHEY and SVGAGI. The CDR3 contains 14 residues. V was cut by 1 base and J by 2 bases, with 8 bases left in between. The CDR3 DNA follows: TGTGCCAGCAGTTACTTCGGCGGGAACTATGGCTACACCTTC. Its protein is CASSYFGGNYGYTF.

This sequence joins TRBV7-8 and TRBJ2-7; D is possibly TRBD1 (5 bases). This CDR3 is built from 14 residues. The ends were cut back, 2 bases at V and 1 base at J, with 9 bases in the middle. Per germline, CDR1 SGHVS and CDR2 FQNEAQ. The CDR3 loop is CASSLFGQSYEQYF. CDR3 in DNA: TGTGCCAGCAGCTTATTTGGACAATCCTACGAGCAGTACTTC.

The rearrangement links TRBV28 to TRBJ1-5, with a possible D match to TRBD1 (5 bases). The CDR3 loop spans 15 amino acids. Germline CDR1 is MDHEN and CDR2 is SYDVKM. V lost 2 bases to trimming and J lost 1 base, with 9 bases between them. In DNA, the CDR3 is TGTGCCAGCAGTTTAACGGGGGACAGCAATCAGCCCCAGCATTTT. Translated: CASSLTGDSNQPQHF. Filled out from reference TRBV28 and TRBJ1-5, the complete variable domain reads DVKVTQSSRYLVKRTGEKVFLECVQDMDHENMFWYRQDPGLGLRLIYFSYDVKMKEKGDIPEGYSVSREKKERFSLILESASTNQTSMYLCASSLTGDSNQPQHFGDGTRLSIL.

The chain has TRBV7-2 and TRBJ2-3; 8 bases fit TRBD2. Trimming cost V 4 bases and J 0 bases; bases outside gene matches: 6. CDR3 length: 16 residues. CDR1 is SGHTA, CDR2 FQGNSA, per germline. As DNA, the CDR3 is TGTGCCAGCAGCTCGCGGGGGGCTTATAGCACAGATACGCAGTATTTT. Its protein is CASSSRGAYSTDTQYF.

The gene calls are TRBV6-5 and TRBJ2-5, with D possibly being TRBD1 (6 bases). The J call is in doubt because the DNA end fits TRBJ2-7 better. Germline values: CDR1 MNHEY, CDR2 SVGAGI. The CDR3 contains 14 residues. The CDR3 DNA reads TGTGCCAGCAGTTACTTCGGACAGCCCTACGAGCAGTACTTC. It encodes CASSYFGQPYEQYF.

J is TRBJ2-3 and V is TRBV27, with TRBD1 as a possible D gene (6 bases). V lost 4 bases, J lost 2 bases, and 10 bases lay in between. This CDR3 has 14 residues. Germline loops: CDR1 MNHEY, CDR2 SMNVEV (reference sequence). The CDR3, as DNA: TGTGCCAGCAGTTCCTCGGGACACACAGATACGCAGTATTTT. This sequence encodes CASSSSGHTDTQYF.

The chain has TRBV7-8 and TRBJ2-2, with 9 bases lining up with TRBD2. Trimming took 3 bases from V and 5 from J; bases not matched to a gene: 16. The CDR3 contains 19 residues. Germline CDR1 SGHVS, CDR2 FQNEAQ. CDR3 sequence (DNA): TGTGCCAGCAGCTTCTCACGGGCCCTGACTAGCGGCTTGACCGGGGAGCTGTTTTTT. It encodes CASSFSRALTSGLTGELFF.

The V gene is TRBV5-1, the J gene TRBJ2-3; possible D gene TRBD1, 7 bases. Germline V CDR1 and CDR2: SGHRS, YFSETQ. Trimming took off 2 bases at V and 0 bases at J, with 16 bases between the two ends. This CDR3 comprises 17 residues. In DNA form, the CDR3 reads TGCGCCAGCAGCTTCGGAGGGACAGTGCTTAGCACAGATACGCAGTATTTT. It codes for CASSFGGTVLSTDTQYF. The full variable domain, rest sourced from reference TRBV5-1 and TRBJ2-3, is KAGVTQTPRYLIKTRGQQVTLSCSPISGHRSVSWYQQTPGQGLQFLFEYFSETQRNKGNFPGRFSGRQFSNSRSEMNVSTLELGDSALYLCASSFGGTVLSTDTQYFGPGTRLTVL.

V gene TRBV12-5 combines with J gene TRBJ2-1; D not certain. Germline V lookup: CDR1 LGHNT, CDR2 FRNRAP. The CDR3 is 12 residues long. V was cut by 7 bases and J by 6 bases, with 10 bases left in between. CDR3 sequence reads: CASARSSNEQFF. DNA of the CDR3: TGTGCTAGTGCCCGGAGCTCCAATGAGCAGTTCTTC.

The rearrangement joins TRBV25-1 to TRBJ1-2; 11 bases are a match to TRBD1. This CDR3 contains 16 residues. Unmatched junction bases numbered 8, after V lost 4 bases and J lost 4 bases. Germline values: CDR1 MGHDK, CDR2 SYGVNS. The CDR3 sequence: CASSARLGQGAYGYTF. Written as DNA, the CDR3 is TGTGCCAGCAGTGCACGACTTGGACAGGGGGCCTATGGCTACACCTTC.

The chain links TRBV21-1 to TRBJ2-3; the D call in the table, TRBD2, was not verified against the DNA. TRBV21-1 is labeled a pseudogene. The CDR3 is made up of 16 amino acids. The CDR3 DNA reads TGTGCCAGCAGCTCTAAAAGGCGACTAGAAGTTCGTGTCGAGTATTTT. It translates to CASSSKRRLEVRVEYF.